One and the same sample provided the 11 T cell receptor beta chains below, sequenced in a study of blood T cell repertoires in COVID-19. The data were produced by immunoSEQ multiplex PCR, yet TCRdb's version contains in-frame clones alone and is incomplete. The sample consists of some 240,000 clones, roughly 80% of them appearing once. Material: PBMCs or T cells enriched from blood (not recorded which). The receptors were sampled from a man aged 45-65 years who had recovered from COVID-19.

This chain joins TRBV20-1 and TRBJ1-2; 8 nucleotides agree with TRBD1. The CDR3 is 16 residues long. V was pared by 3 bases and J by 1 base, with 10 bases of the junction left unmatched. The germline gives CDR1 DFQATT, CDR2 SNEGSKA (reference sequence). The CDR3 DNA is TGCAGTGCTAGTAAATCAAGGACAGGGCTTAACTATGGCTACACCTTC. It specifies CSASKSRTGLNYGYTF.

V gene TRBV9 combines with J gene TRBJ1-2, with 10 nucleotides matching TRBD1. The CDR3 consists of 15 residues. From germline, CDR1 is SGDLS and CDR2 YYNGEE. Trimming at V came to 4 bases and at J to 4 bases, leaving 7 bases not matched to a gene. The CDR3 DNA sequence: TGTGCCAGCAGCCCCGGGACAGGGGTAGGCTATGGCTACACCTTC. Its protein product is CASSPGTGVGYGYTF.

The genes are TRBV5-1 and TRBJ2-7, with D perhaps TRBD2 (5 bases). Germline V lookup: CDR1 SGHRS, CDR2 YFSETQ. The V and J ends lost 0 bases and 1 base respectively, with 11 bases between them. The CDR3 totals 15 residues. CDR3 nucleotide sequence: TGCGCCAGCAGCTTGGCCGGAGAGGGTTCCTACGAGCAGTACTTC. Translated, it gives CASSLAGEGSYEQYF.

This clone occurred once. The rearrangement uses TRBV19 and TRBJ1-4, with a weak D call TRBD1 (5 bases). The CDR3 spans 15 residues. With 5 bases removed from V and 4 bases from J, the gap between germline ends came to 14 bases. Germline lookup yields CDR1 LNHDA and CDR2 SQIVND (reference sequence). The CDR3 here is CASSPRGLSNEKLFF. CDR3 coding DNA: TGTGCCAGTAGTCCGCGGGGACTAAGTAATGAAAAACTGTTTTTT. Looking up the rest from reference TRBV19 and TRBJ1-4 gives the full variable domain: DGGITQSPKYLFRKEGQNVTLSCEQNLNHDAMYWYRQDPGQGLRLIYYSQIVNDFQKGDIAEGYSVSREKKESFPLTVTSAQKNPTAFYLCASSPRGLSNEKLFFGSGTQLSVL.

The chain couples TRBV28 to TRBJ1-5; weak D call: TRBD1 (6 bases). Germline V gives CDR1 MDHEN, CDR2 SYDVKM. V was clipped by 7 bases and J by 5 bases, with 15 bases between them. The CDR3 covers 14 residues. The CDR3 region has the DNA TGTGCCAGCATAGGAGGGGGGGCCCATCAGCCCCAGCATTTT. It specifies CASIGGGAHQPQHF.

CDR3 sequence reads: CASSPGQGRNEQFF. CDR3 nucleotide sequence: TGTGCCAGCAGCCCCGGACAGGGACGGAATGAGCAGTTCTTC. The rearrangement uses TRBV5-6 and TRBJ2-1, with TRBD1 matching over 8 bases. The germline gives CDR1 SGHDT, CDR2 YYEEEE. CDR3 size: 14 residues. After removal of 4 bases from V and 7 bases from J, the junction contained 7 bases not matched to a gene.

The chain employs TRBV13 and TRBJ2-7, with D possibly matching TRBD1 (6 bases). The CDR3 runs 15 residues. Germline V gene sequence: CDR1 PRHDT, CDR2 FYEKMQ (reference sequence). Trimming stripped 0 bases from V and 0 bases from J, with 9 bases between. CDR3 nucleotide sequence: TGTGCCAGCAGCTTAGGGAGGGGGACCTCCTACGAGCAGTACTTC. It is translated as CASSLGRGTSYEQYF.

The sample holds a few counts of this clone. This sequence joins TRBV15 and TRBJ2-1; tentatively, D is TRBD2 (7 bases). This CDR3 contains 17 residues. Deletions cut 5 bases from V and 1 base from J, with 18 bases between. Germline-derived CDR1 and CDR2 are LNHNV and YYDKDF (reference sequence). The CDR3 coding sequence is TGTGCCACCAGCGGGACAAGCGGGGTCGGTTCCTACAATGAGCAGTTCTTC. Its protein product is CATSGTSGVGSYNEQFF.

The chain has TRBV7-2 and TRBJ2-7, with 7 bases matching TRBD1. Germline assignment: CDR1 SGHTA and CDR2 FQGNSA. The CDR3 extends over 15 amino acids. After removal of 2 bases from V and 2 bases from J, the junction contained 6 bases not matched to a gene. DNA of the CDR3: TGTGCCAGCAGCTTATCGGCCAGGGGGACCTACGAGCAGTACTTC. It specifies CASSLSARGTYEQYF.

The rearrangement uses TRBV27 and TRBJ1-5; no definite D call. The CDR3 runs to 11 residues. CDR1 is MNHEY, CDR2 SMNVEV, per germline (reference sequence). Trimming removed 5 bases at V and 6 bases at J, with 5 bases between. This CDR3 is CASSLGQPQHF. The CDR3 DNA reads as TGTGCCAGCAGTCTCGGTCAGCCCCAGCATTTT.

V gene TRBV9 combines with J gene TRBJ2-1; D is perhaps TRBD1 (6 bases). Germline CDR1 is SGDLS and CDR2 is YYNGEE. CDR3 length equals 14 residues. Trimming shortened V by 4 bases and J by 5 bases, and 13 bases separated the two germline ends. Here the CDR3 reads CASSLRTEDNEQFF. CDR3 nucleotide sequence: TGTGCCAGCAGCTTACGGACAGAAGACAATGAGCAGTTCTTC. The full variable domain, its missing parts supplied by reference TRBV9 and TRBJ2-1, is DSGVTQTPKHLITATGQRVTLRCSPRSGDLSVYWYQQSLDQGLQFLIQYYNGEERAKGNILERFSAQQFPDLHSELNLSSLELGDSALYFCASSLRTEDNEQFFGPGTRLTVL.